These T cell receptor beta chains were read from a single sample in a study of graft-versus-host responses after intestinal transplantation. Antigens for these TCRs are unknown. Assay used: immunoSEQ multiplex PCR; TCRdb lists only in-frame clones, some missing. The profile covers roughly 110,000 clones, with about nine tenths appearing a single time and about 0.73% taken by the ten largest. Material: unstimulated CD4+ T cells sorted from spleen or lymph node cells, obtained before transplant. The origin of the receptors is a human donor who was the organ donor for an intestinal transplant. Both conserved end residues are part of each CDR3. The order of the fields is V gene, D gene, clone size, J gene, CDR3 protein, CDR3 DNA. D genes are given only for firm matches. Size is stated for part of the rows, as once, few or many counts, or as a class when the clone is expanded.

v_gene: TRBV6-6
d_gene: TRBD1
abundance: -
j_gene: TRBJ2-7
CDR3aa: CASRSGTGASYEQYF
CDR3nt: TGTGCCAGCAGAAGCGGGACAGGGGCCTCCTACGAGCAGTACTTC

v_gene: TRBV5-1
d_gene: TRBD2
abundance: once
j_gene: TRBJ2-3
CDR3aa: CASSLHGGALSTDTQYF
CDR3nt: TGCGCCAGCAGCTTGCACGGGGGGGCACTCTCCACAGATACGCAGTATTTT

v_gene: TRBV5-6
d_gene: -
abundance: -
j_gene: TRBJ2-5
CDR3aa: CASSFFGAGQETQYF
CDR3nt: TGTGCCAGCAGCTTTTTTGGCGCCGGCCAAGAGACCCAGTACTTC

v_gene: TRBV5-1
d_gene: -
abundance: once
j_gene: TRBJ2-2
CDR3aa: CASSHNTGELFF
CDR3nt: TGCGCCAGCAGCCACAACACCGGGGAGCTGTTTTTT

v_gene: TRBV7-3
d_gene: -
abundance: -
j_gene: TRBJ2-3
CDR3aa: CASSLGLLTDTQYF
CDR3nt: TGTGCCAGCAGCTTGGGACTTCTCACAGATACGCAGTATTTT

v_gene: TRBV4-2
d_gene: TRBD2
abundance: once
j_gene: TRBJ2-7
CDR3aa: CASSQVGSGGLDEQYF
CDR3nt: TGTGCCAGCAGCCAAGTGGGGAGCGGGGGGCTCGACGAGCAGTACTTC

v_gene: TRBV28
d_gene: TRBD2
abundance: -
j_gene: TRBJ2-2
CDR3aa: CASRTTSGRVSGELFF
CDR3nt: TGTGCCAGCAGGACTACTAGCGGGAGGGTTTCCGGGGAGCTGTTTTTT

v_gene: TRBV7-2
d_gene: -
abundance: -
j_gene: TRBJ1-1
CDR3aa: CASSPYINTEAFF
CDR3nt: TGTGCCAGCAGCCCCTATATAAACACTGAAGCTTTCTTT

v_gene: TRBV30
d_gene: -
abundance: few
j_gene: TRBJ2-2
CDR3aa: CAWSWGDYTGELFF
CDR3nt: TGTGCCTGGAGTTGGGGGGACTACACCGGGGAGCTGTTTTTT

v_gene: TRBV5-5
d_gene: TRBD2
abundance: -
j_gene: TRBJ2-2
CDR3aa: CASSGWGLPTGELFF
CDR3nt: TGTGCCAGCAGCGGGTGGGGACTACCCACCGGGGAGCTGTTTTTT

v_gene: TRBV2
d_gene: -
abundance: -
j_gene: TRBJ1-2
CDR3aa: CASSERAYGYTF
CDR3nt: TGTGCCAGCAGTGAACGAGCGTATGGCTACACCTTC

v_gene: TRBV19
d_gene: TRBD2
abundance: -
j_gene: TRBJ2-3
CDR3aa: CASSMGLAVSTDTQYF
CDR3nt: TGTGCCAGTAGTATGGGCCTAGCGGTTAGCACAGATACGCAGTATTTT

v_gene: TRBV6-1
d_gene: -
abundance: -
j_gene: TRBJ1-1
CDR3aa: CASSVLGNTEAFF
CDR3nt: TGTGCCAGCAGTGTATTGGGGAACACTGAAGCTTTCTTT

v_gene: TRBV5-3
d_gene: -
abundance: -
j_gene: TRBJ2-7
CDR3aa: CARSPTRGPLTGEYF
CDR3nt: TGTGCCAGAAGCCCAACCCGCGGTCCTCTTACTGGGGAGTACTTC

v_gene: TRBV2
d_gene: -
abundance: -
j_gene: TRBJ1-1
CDR3aa: CASSGGRNTEAFF
CDR3nt: TGTGCCAGCAGTGGGGGGAGGAACACTGAAGCTTTCTTT

v_gene: TRBV7-3
d_gene: -
abundance: -
j_gene: TRBJ2-7
CDR3aa: CASSIQGGPYEQYF
CDR3nt: TGTGCCAGCAGCATCCAAGGGGGTCCCTACGAGCAGTACTTC

v_gene: TRBV11-2
d_gene: TRBD2
abundance: -
j_gene: TRBJ2-2
CDR3aa: CASSGGLAGGTGELFF
CDR3nt: TGTGCCAGCAGCGGGGGACTAGCGGGCGGGACCGGGGAGCTGTTTTTT

v_gene: TRBV4-1
d_gene: -
abundance: -
j_gene: TRBJ1-1
CDR3aa: CASSEKSIWIRGGTEAFF
CDR3nt: TGCGCCAGCAGCGAAAAATCTATTTGGATTCGCGGCGGGACTGAAGCTTTCTTT

v_gene: TRBV2
d_gene: TRBD1
abundance: -
j_gene: TRBJ2-7
CDR3aa: CASSVGQGIYEQYF
CDR3nt: TGTGCCAGCAGTGTGGGACAGGGGATCTACGAGCAGTACTTC

v_gene: TRBV7-5
d_gene: -
abundance: -
j_gene: TRBJ2-2
CDR3aa: CVRSRRDRDTGELFF
CDR3nt: TGTGTCAGAAGCCGCCGGGACAGGGACACCGGGGAGCTGTTTTTT

v_gene: TRBV5-1
d_gene: -
abundance: -
j_gene: TRBJ2-5
CDR3aa: CASSLKETQYF
CDR3nt: TGCGCCAGCAGCTTAAAAGAGACCCAGTACTTC

v_gene: TRBV19
d_gene: TRBD1
abundance: -
j_gene: TRBJ1-2
CDR3aa: CASWDRGIYGYTF
CDR3nt: TGTGCCAGTTGGGACAGGGGGATCTATGGCTACACCTTC